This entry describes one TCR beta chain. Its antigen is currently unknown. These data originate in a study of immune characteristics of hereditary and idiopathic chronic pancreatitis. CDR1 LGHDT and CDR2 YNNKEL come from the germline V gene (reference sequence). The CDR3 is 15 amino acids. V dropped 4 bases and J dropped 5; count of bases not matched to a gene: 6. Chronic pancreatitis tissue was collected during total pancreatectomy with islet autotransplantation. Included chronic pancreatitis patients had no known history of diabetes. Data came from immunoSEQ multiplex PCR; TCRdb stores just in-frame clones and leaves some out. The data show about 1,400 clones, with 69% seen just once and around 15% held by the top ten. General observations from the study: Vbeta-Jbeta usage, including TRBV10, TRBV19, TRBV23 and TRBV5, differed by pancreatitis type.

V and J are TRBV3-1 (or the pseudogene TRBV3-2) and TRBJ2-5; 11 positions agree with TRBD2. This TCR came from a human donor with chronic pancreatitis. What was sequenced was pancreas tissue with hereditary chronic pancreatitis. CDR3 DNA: TGTGCCAGCAGCCCCCAGACTAGCGGGGTTGAGACCCAGTACTTC. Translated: CASSPQTSGVETQYF.